This T cell receptor (beta chain) was profiled in a study of T cells in localized non-small cell lung cancer. Study-wide findings and caveats: Tumor trailed uninvolved adjacent lung in T cell clonality, which peaked there. There were a median roughly 60 of the top 100 tumor clones appearing in adjacent lung.

Germline V gene sequence: CDR1 SEHNR, CDR2 FQNEAQ (reference sequence). The CDR3 spans 13 residues. The V end lost 5 bases, the J end lost 2 bases, and 9 bases lay between the germline ends. For this clone: Its antigen is as yet unknown.

TCRdb's table, derived via immunoSEQ multiplex PCR, lists solely in-frame clones and lacks some. The sample includes roughly 67,000 clones, around four fifths seen only once; the top ten take approximately 13%. The V gene is TRBV7-9, the J gene TRBJ1-2, with a possible D match to TRBD1 (6 bases). This clonotype originated in an older female donor with stage I lung adenocarcinoma. Sequenced here: peripheral blood, sampled before any cancer treatment. DNA of the CDR3: TGTGCCAGCAGCGGAGACAGGAACTATGGCTACACCTTC. It translates to CASSGDRNYGYTF.